This T cell receptor (beta chain) was documented in a study of a mutant IDH1 vaccine in newly diagnosed glioma. For the study at large: Vaccines were first given 4-6 weeks after radiotherapy alone, or with temozolomide cycles. It was radiotherapy, temozolomide, or both that patients received previously, with most receiving both.

Specified time point: week 35, safety follow-up. Mutant IDH1 20-mer peptide, at 300 ug, made up each vaccine dose, with topical imiquimod. At weeks 1, 3, 5, 7, 11, 15, 19 and 23, patients received a vaccination, eight in all. New astrocytomas of WHO grade 3 or 4 that were IDH1-mutant and ATRX-lost were found in the donors. The germline V and J ends were trimmed by 0 bases and 4 bases, with 13 bases remaining between them. The CDR3 extends over 16 amino acids. CDR1 is SGHNT, CDR2 YYREEE, per germline (reference sequence). The method was immunoSEQ multiplex PCR; TCRdb's version includes in-frame clones alone and lacks a portion of them. The table shows tens of thousands of clones, with about 79% occurring only once. On this clone itself: No antigen is known for it.

The chain is built from TRBV5-4 and TRBJ2-2, with a tentative D call TRBD2 (6 bases). The sample consisted of PBMCs, taken from a glioma patient whose treatment included an IDH1 peptide vaccine. This TCR was recovered from a man aged 40-50 years with glioma. The CDR3 here is CASSLGVAGLTGELFF. The CDR3 nucleotides read TGTGCCAGCAGCTTGGGAGTGGCGGGGCTCACCGGGGAGCTGTTTTTT.